The following is a T cell receptor beta chain sequence with its context. What this receptor recognizes is not known. Base qualities were left out, and no much larger clone turns up one base away. Ficoll-Paque density gradient centrifugation was used to isolate PBMCs. This specimen comes from a study of T-cell memory formation after mild COVID-19 (dated by TCRdb to 2020 to 2022). Broadly, across the study: Most TCR sequence clusters were specific to one of the two donors. T-cell clones expanding and contracting after mild COVID-19 in a couple of donors were tracked by longitudinal TCRalpha and TCRbeta repertoire sequencing. Two young, previously healthy adult volunteers made up the cohort, one male and one female.

Study-level results and caveats: Only a couple of mild cases were covered in the study, and larger cohorts including severe cases with pre-infection samples were considered necessary. Some responding clones were found in pre-infection memory, which suggests that pre-existing cross-reactive memory T cells took part in the SARS-CoV-2 response. From day 15 to 85, contracting clones showed balanced CD4/CD8 phenotypes, whereas a second wave of clones that expanded from day 15 to 37 leaned towards CD4+. Contracting CD4+ clones were found mainly in CM and EM memory subsets, while CD8+ clones were enriched in EMRA. The second-wave clones that peaked on day 37 were not confirmed to be SARS-CoV-2 specific.

TCRdb lists the instrument as Illumina NovaSeq 6000. Using 5'RACE with constant-segment primers, TCRalpha and TCRbeta cDNA libraries were constructed, with sample barcodes and unique molecular identifiers added in the process. RNA was extracted from every sample with Trizol reagent. Libraries were amplified in two PCR steps, with a second sample barcode and Illumina TruSeq adapters added in the second step. Sequencing of libraries was performed on an Illumina NovaSeq with 2 x 150 bp paired-end reads. The original pipeline was this. With migec v1.2.7, reads were demultiplexed and then collapsed into UMI-guided consensus sequences. Using mixcr v2.1.11, UMI consensuses were aligned to TRA and TRB V and J templates and then assembled into clonotypes. A clonotype was counted as expanded or contracted only when both edgeR and NoisET called the clonotype significant, with the noise models trained on biological replicates. For edgeR calls, the thresholds were a false discovery rate-adjusted p below 0.01 and a log2 fold-change of 1. PCA with hierarchical clustering of max-normalized trajectories of the 1000 most abundant clonotypes was used as exploratory dynamics analysis. Each responding clone was given a CD4 or CD8 phenotype based on the CD4+ and CD8+ repertoires, which had been sequenced separately. TCRdb took the public reads, trimmed them with fastp at Q25, ran MiXCR for clone calling and kept in-frame beta chains. Every CDR3 protein is listed once, alongside the most common genes and DNA of its rows. The V and J calls and clone size come from TCRdb's table, not from the authors' own analysis. The sample table records over 350,000 distinct CDR3 sequences; approximately 25% of these occur just once. Of the sample, roughly 9.7% falls within the top ten clones.

For this chain, trimming is 6 bases at the V end and 3 bases at the J end, and the number of junction bases without a gene match is 5. From a lookup of the germline V gene, CDR1 and CDR2 are KGHSH and LQKENI. The CDR3 spans 14 residues, from the cysteine through the phenylalanine. Only the CDR3 region is kept as DNA, spanning 42 bases read in frame from base 1. The TCR comes from an adult woman who had mild COVID-19 (a few samples of this study predate the infection). The sample titles of this study are shuffled in the database, so cell type and time point are left out; the donor was told from shared clones. Here the chain combines TRBV18 and TRBJ1-2, with 9 junctional bases fitting TRBD1. The specimen was PBMCs or a T cell subset sorted from them (not recorded which). The sequenced DNA: TGTGCCAGCTCCGGGGACAGGGTGGACTATGGCTACACCTTC. Its translation is CASSGDRVDYGYTF.